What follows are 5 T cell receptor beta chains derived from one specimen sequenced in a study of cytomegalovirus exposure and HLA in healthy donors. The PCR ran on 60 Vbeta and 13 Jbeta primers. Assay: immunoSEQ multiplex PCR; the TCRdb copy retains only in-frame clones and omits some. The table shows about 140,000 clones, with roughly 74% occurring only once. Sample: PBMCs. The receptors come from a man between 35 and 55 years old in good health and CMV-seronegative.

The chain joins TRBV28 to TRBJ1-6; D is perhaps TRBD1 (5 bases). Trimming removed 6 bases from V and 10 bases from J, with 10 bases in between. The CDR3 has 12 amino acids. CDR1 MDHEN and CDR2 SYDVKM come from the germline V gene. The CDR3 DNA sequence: TGTGCCAGCAGGGTGGGGCTGTCACCCCTCCACTTT. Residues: CASRVGLSPLHF.

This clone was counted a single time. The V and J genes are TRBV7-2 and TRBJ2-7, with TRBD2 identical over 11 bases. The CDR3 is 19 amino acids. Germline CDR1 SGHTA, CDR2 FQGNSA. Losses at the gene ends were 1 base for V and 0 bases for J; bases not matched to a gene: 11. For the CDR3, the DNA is TGTGCCAGCAGCTTAGGCGGGCTAGCGGGGGGCGCGAGCTCCTACGAGCAGTACTTC. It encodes CASSLGGLAGGASSYEQYF.

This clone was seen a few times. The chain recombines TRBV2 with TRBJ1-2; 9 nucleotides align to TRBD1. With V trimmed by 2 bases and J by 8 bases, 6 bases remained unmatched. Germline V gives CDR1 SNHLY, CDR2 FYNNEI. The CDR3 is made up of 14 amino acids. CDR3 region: CASSENRGRVGYTF. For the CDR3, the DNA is TGTGCCAGCAGTGAAAACAGGGGGCGGGTGGGCTACACCTTC.

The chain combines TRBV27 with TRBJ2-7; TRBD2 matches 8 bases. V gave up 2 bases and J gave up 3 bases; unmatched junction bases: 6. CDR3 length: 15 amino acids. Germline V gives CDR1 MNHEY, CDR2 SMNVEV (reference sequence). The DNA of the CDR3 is TGTGCCAGCAGTTTAAGGCGGGGGGCCGGCTACGAGCAGTACTTC. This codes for CASSLRRGAGYEQYF.

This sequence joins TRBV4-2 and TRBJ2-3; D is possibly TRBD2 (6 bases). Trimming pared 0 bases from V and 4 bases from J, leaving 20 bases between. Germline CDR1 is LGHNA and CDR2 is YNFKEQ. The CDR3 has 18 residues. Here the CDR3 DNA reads TGTGCCAGCAGCCAAGATCGGGGACGGGCGGGGTCGTCAGATACGCAGTATTTT. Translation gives CASSQDRGRAGSSDTQYF.